This T cell receptor (beta chain) stems from a study of T-cell memory formation after mild COVID-19. General study findings and limits: CD4/CD8 balance characterized clones contracting day 15 to 85, and CD4+ skew characterized later expanders. Cross-reactive memory seemingly joined, as some responding clones were found in pre-infection memory. Most CD4+ clones that shrank were in CM and EM, while CD8+ ones turned up in EMRA. Day 37-peaking second-wave clones had unconfirmed SARS-CoV-2 specificity.

This clonotype was observed a handful of times. What it recognizes is unknown. The CDR3 has 16 amino acids. V gave up 6 bases and J gave up 1 base; unmatched junction bases: 7. The germline V gene has CDR1 SNHLY and CDR2 FYNNEI. In TCRdb, the 5' RACE reads were re-called with MiXCR into one record per CDR3 protein. The sample shows 350,000 to 500,000 distinct CDR3 sequences, more than 15% of them seen only once. The sequenced material came from PBMCs or a T cell subset sorted from them (not recorded which). This TCR was recovered from a man aged 18 to 29 who had mild COVID-19 (a few samples of this study predate the infection). Cell type and time point are not known. The chain is built from TRBV2 and TRBJ2-2; 8 bases map to TRBD1. The chain's CDR3 is CASRPPGTGNTGELFF. CDR3 nucleotides: TGTGCCAGCAGGCCCCCGGGGACAGGGAACACCGGGGAGCTGTTTTTT.